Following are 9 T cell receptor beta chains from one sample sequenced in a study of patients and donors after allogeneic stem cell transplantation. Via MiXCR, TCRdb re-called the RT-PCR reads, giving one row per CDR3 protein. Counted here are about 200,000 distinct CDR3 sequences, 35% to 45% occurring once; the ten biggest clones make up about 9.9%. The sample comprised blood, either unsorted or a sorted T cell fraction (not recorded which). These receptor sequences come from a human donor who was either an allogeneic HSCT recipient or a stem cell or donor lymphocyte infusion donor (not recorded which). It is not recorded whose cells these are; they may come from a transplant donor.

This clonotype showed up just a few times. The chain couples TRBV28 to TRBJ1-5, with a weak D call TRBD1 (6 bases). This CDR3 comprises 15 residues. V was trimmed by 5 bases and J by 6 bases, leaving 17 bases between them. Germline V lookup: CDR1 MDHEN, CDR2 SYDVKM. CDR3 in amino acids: CASSIGRGYGQPQHF. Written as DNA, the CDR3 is TGTGCCAGCAGTATCGGAAGGGGGTATGGTCAGCCCCAGCATTTT. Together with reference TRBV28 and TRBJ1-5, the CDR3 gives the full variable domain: DVKVTQSSRYLVKRTGEKVFLECVQDMDHENMFWYRQDPGLGLRLIYFSYDVKMKEKGDIPEGYSVSREKKERFSLILESASTNQTSMYLCASSIGRGYGQPQHFGDGTRLSIL.

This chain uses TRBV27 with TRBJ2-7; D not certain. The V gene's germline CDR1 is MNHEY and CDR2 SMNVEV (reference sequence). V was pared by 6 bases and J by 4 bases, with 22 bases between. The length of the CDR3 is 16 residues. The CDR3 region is CASSPSRPSSHYEQYF. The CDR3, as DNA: TGTGCCAGCAGCCCCAGCCGACCCAGCTCCCATTACGAGCAGTACTTC.

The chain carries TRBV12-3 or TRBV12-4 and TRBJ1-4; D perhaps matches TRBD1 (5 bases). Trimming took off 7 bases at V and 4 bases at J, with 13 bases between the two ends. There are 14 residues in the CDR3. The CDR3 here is CASTFGGGNEKLFF. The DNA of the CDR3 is TGTGCCAGCACCTTCGGGGGAGGTAATGAAAAACTGTTTTTT.

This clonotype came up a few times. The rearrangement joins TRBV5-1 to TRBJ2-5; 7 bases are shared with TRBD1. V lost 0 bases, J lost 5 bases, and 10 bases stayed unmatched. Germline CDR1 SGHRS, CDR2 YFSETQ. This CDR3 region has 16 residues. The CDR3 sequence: CASSLGTGRGVETQYF. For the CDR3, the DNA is TGCGCCAGCAGCTTGGGGACAGGTAGAGGAGTCGAGACCCAGTACTTC.

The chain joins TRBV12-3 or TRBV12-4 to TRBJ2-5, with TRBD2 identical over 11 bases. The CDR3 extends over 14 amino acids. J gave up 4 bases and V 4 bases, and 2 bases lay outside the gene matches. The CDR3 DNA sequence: TGTGCCAGCAGTTCCCTAGCGGGGGGAGAGACCCAGTACTTC. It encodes CASSSLAGGETQYF.

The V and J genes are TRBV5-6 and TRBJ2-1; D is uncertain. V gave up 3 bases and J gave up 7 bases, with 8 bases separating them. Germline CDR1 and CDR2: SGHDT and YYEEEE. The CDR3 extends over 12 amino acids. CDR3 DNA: TGTGCCAGCAGCTATCTAGGGAATGAGCAGTTCTTC. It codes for CASSYLGNEQFF. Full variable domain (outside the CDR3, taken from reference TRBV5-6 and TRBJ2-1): DAGVTQSPTHLIKTRGQQVTLRCSPKSGHDTVSWYQQALGQGPQFIFQYYEEEERQRGNFPDRFSGHQFPNYSSELNVNALLLGDSALYLCASSYLGNEQFFGPGTRLTVL.

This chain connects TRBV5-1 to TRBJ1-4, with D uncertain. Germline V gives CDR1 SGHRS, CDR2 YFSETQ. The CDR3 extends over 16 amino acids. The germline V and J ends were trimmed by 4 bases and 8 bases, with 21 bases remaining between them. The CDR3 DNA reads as TGCGCCAGCAGCCCTTACGGCGAGGTGTTAAAAGAAAAACTGTTTTTT. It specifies CASSPYGEVLKEKLFF.

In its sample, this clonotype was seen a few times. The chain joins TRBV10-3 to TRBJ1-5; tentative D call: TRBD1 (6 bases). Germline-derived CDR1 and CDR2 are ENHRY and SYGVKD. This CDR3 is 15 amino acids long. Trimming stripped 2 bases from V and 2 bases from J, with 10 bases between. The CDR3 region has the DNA TGTGCCATCAGTGAGGGGGGCGCGGGCAATCAGCCCCAGCATTTT. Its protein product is CAISEGGAGNQPQHF.

The CDR3 sequence: CASSPRDGTTTNEKLFF. CDR3 nucleotides: TGCGCCAGCAGCCCCCGGGACGGTACCACAACTAATGAAAAACTGTTTTTT. This rearrangement joins TRBV5-1 to TRBJ1-4; a possible D gene is TRBD1 (5 bases). The length of the CDR3 is 17 residues. In germline, CDR1 is SGHRS, CDR2 YFSETQ. V lost 4 bases and J lost 0, with 16 bases in between.